This T cell receptor beta chain was retrieved from a study of blood T cell repertoires in COVID-19. Original methodology: Researchers report that nucleated cell counts were estimated from reference gene primer amplification. The repertoire was sequenced with immunoSEQ multiplex PCR; TCRdb's copy has only in-frame clones and lacks some. D and trimming come from the DNA, and the V and J calls and clone size come from that table. Among some 120,000 clones listed, approximately 85% were seen once. Germline loops: CDR1 MNHNS, CDR2 SASEGT. Trimming pared 3 bases from V and 0 bases from J, leaving 2 bases between. The CDR3 is made up of 12 amino acids.

Sample: peripheral blood. The sequence derives from a woman of 80 years or more with COVID-19, enrolled during active disease. V gene TRBV6-1 combines with J gene TRBJ1-2; the D is unclear. The CDR3 DNA is TGTGCCAGCAGTGATACTAACTATGGCTACACCTTC. The encoded protein is CASSDTNYGYTF.